The 5 T cell receptor beta chains below all came from one sample that was sequenced in a study of OX40 agonist ivuxolimab in advanced cancers. The protocol used for the library was the immunoSEQ multiplex PCR assay. In TCRdb, the immuneACCESS table is reduced to in-frame sequences with V and J assigned. These tables do not hold every clone; where another copy was compared, an unresolved V gene accounts for under half, and the others remain unexplained. The sample table holds roughly 81,000 clones, of which approximately 83% were seen once. The leading ten clones occupy roughly 5.5% of the sample. The specimen comprised CD4+ or CD8+ T cells sorted from blood, sampled in a trial of the OX40 agonist ivuxolimab. All receptors derive from an adult with an advanced solid tumor such as melanoma, head and neck, liver or kidney cancer.

This clone was observed a handful of times. The chain joins TRBV5-1 to TRBJ1-2; 7 nucleotides match TRBD1. CDR1 and CDR2 from the germline V gene are SGHRS and YFSETQ. The trim removed 7 bases at V and 7 bases at J, leaving 7 bases unmatched. This CDR3 is built from 12 residues. CDR3 in amino acids: CASGSGTAGYTF. Written as DNA, the CDR3 is TGCGCCAGCGGATCCGGGACAGCTGGCTACACCTTC.

The chain recombines TRBV28 with TRBJ2-1, with a possible D match to TRBD2 (5 bases). V lost 3 bases, J lost 2 bases, and 11 bases lay in between. CDR1 MDHEN and CDR2 SYDVKM come from the germline V gene. The CDR3 length is 15 residues. CDR3 nucleotides: TGTGCCAGCAGTTTGTGGGAGAAAACCTACAATGAGCAGTTCTTC. It codes for CASSLWEKTYNEQFF.

The V call is TRBV6-5, the J call TRBJ2-7; tentative D call: TRBD2 (6 bases). Trimming took off 6 bases at V and 3 bases at J, with 15 bases between the two ends. There are 14 residues in the CDR3. Germline CDR1 MNHEY, CDR2 SVGAGI. For the CDR3, the DNA is TGTGCCAGCAGCCGAGCGGGTCAAGACTACGAGCAGTACTTC. Protein sequence: CASSRAGQDYEQYF.

This sequence joins TRBV7-3 and TRBJ1-2; a possible D gene is TRBD1 (5 bases). The CDR3 is 14 amino acids. V was clipped by 2 bases and J by 4 bases, with 11 bases between them. Germline V gives CDR1 SGHTA, CDR2 FQGTGA. The CDR3 here is CASSLWQGGYGYTF. The CDR3 DNA follows: TGTGCCAGCAGCTTATGGCAGGGTGGCTATGGCTACACCTTC.

This chain uses TRBV7-2 with TRBJ2-5; TRBD2 aligns across 9 bases. V shed 1 base, J shed 7 bases, and the junction held 13 bases outside the gene matches. Germline-derived CDR1 and CDR2 are SGHTA and FQGNSA. This CDR3 contains 17 residues. For the CDR3, the DNA is TGTGCCAGCAGCTTAGAGGGGCTAGCGGGGTCCCTAGGGACCCAGTACTTC. Its protein product is CASSLEGLAGSLGTQYF.